One sample yielded the 32 T cell receptor beta chains listed below, sequenced in a study of blood T cell repertoires in COVID-19. The table came from immunoSEQ multiplex PCR; TCRdb's copy has only in-frame clones and leaves some out. Among 100,000 to 150,000 clones listed, around 89% were seen once. Sequencing was done on a sample of peripheral blood. Receptor source: a man aged 50-59 years with active or convalescent COVID-19.

The chain combines TRBV9 with TRBJ1-3; 8 bases fit TRBD1. The germline gives CDR1 SGDLS, CDR2 YYNGEE. V gave up 2 bases and J gave up 2 bases; unmatched junction bases: 6. CDR3 length: 16 residues. The CDR3 nucleotides read TGTGCCAGCAGCGTGCAGGGGGCTAGCCCTGGAAACACCATATATTTT. Its protein is CASSVQGASPGNTIYF.

This clone was counted between two and nine times. This rearrangement joins TRBV5-5 to TRBJ2-3; D might be TRBD2 (6 bases). CDR1 SGHKS and CDR2 YYEKEE come from the germline V gene (reference sequence). The V gene lost 6 bases and the J gene lost 9 bases, with 17 bases spanning the gap. CDR3 length: 13 amino acids. The DNA for the CDR3 is TGTGCCAGCACTAACCCGGGGCGGGGCACGCAGTATTTT. Amino acid sequence: CASTNPGRGTQYF.

In this sample, this clone turned up once. The V and J genes are TRBV4-2 and TRBJ1-1, with 9 bases lining up with TRBD1. Germline assignment: CDR1 LGHNA and CDR2 YNFKEQ. The J segment lost 5 bases and the V segment lost 1 base, leaving 11 bases of the junction unmatched. The CDR3 length is 17 residues. Here the CDR3 reads CASSQARGTGMGTEAFF. CDR3 nucleotides: TGTGCCAGCAGCCAAGCCCGTGGGACAGGGATGGGGACTGAAGCTTTCTTT.

This clone has just a few counts. V usage is TRBV27 and J usage is TRBJ1-4, with TRBD1 as a possible D gene (5 bases). Germline assignment: CDR1 MNHEY and CDR2 SMNVEV (reference sequence). The CDR3 runs to 15 residues. The V end lost 5 bases, the J end lost 5 bases, and 15 bases lay between the germline ends. The CDR3 here is CASSKWSGSNEKLFF. The CDR3 DNA sequence: TGTGCCAGCAGTAAATGGTCAGGGTCAAATGAAAAACTGTTTTTT. The whole variable domain, remainder taken from reference TRBV27 and TRBJ1-4, is EAQVTQNPRYLITVTGKKLTVTCSQNMNHEYMSWYRQDPGLGLRQIYYSMNVEVTDKGDVPEGYKVSRKEKRNFPLILESPSPNQTSLYFCASSKWSGSNEKLFFGSGTQLSVL.

CDR3 region: CASSFRGETQYF. The CDR3 nucleotides are TGTGCCAGCAGCTTCCGGGGGGAGACCCAGTACTTC. The chain couples TRBV11-2 to TRBJ2-5; D is perhaps TRBD2 (6 bases). Germline V gene lookup returns CDR1 SGHAT and CDR2 FQNNGV. V was shortened by 3 bases and J by 5 bases, with 7 bases between the two germline ends. The CDR3 is 12 residues long.

The chain carries TRBV2 and TRBJ2-7; TRBD1 aligns across 8 bases. The CDR3 length is 14 residues. Germline-derived CDR1 and CDR2 are SNHLY and FYNNEI. The J segment lost 4 bases and the V segment lost 4 bases, leaving 6 bases of the junction unmatched. The CDR3 DNA reads as TGTGCCAGCAGTGGACAGGGGTCGGTATACGAGCAGTACTTC. It yields the protein CASSGQGSVYEQYF. Using reference TRBV2 and TRBJ2-7 for the parts outside the CDR3, the full variable domain is EPEVTQTPSHQVTQMGQEVILRCVPISNHLYFYWYRQILGQKVEFLVSFYNNEISEKSEIFDDQFSVERPDGSNFTLKIRSTKLEDSAMYFCASSGQGSVYEQYFGPGTRLTVT.

This clone came up once. This chain joins TRBV29-1 and TRBJ2-7, with 11 bases lining up with TRBD1. CDR1 is SQVTM, CDR2 ANQGSEA, per germline. V trimming: 5 bases; J trimming: 3 bases; junction bases outside the gene matches: 3. The CDR3 totals 13 residues. CDR3 bases: TGCAGCGTTTTAGGGACAGGGGGCTACGAGCAGTACTTC. Translation gives CSVLGTGGYEQYF.

This chain connects TRBV12-5 to TRBJ2-4, with TRBD2 as a possible D gene (7 bases). The CDR3 is 15 residues long. Germline V gene data show CDR1 as LGHNT and CDR2 as FRNRAP. Trimming removed 5 bases at V and 6 bases at J, with 17 bases between. CDR3: CASGLGGQGINIQYF. DNA for the CDR3: TGTGCTAGTGGTCTGGGGGGGCAGGGGATAAACATTCAGTACTTC.

The chain combines TRBV5-6 with TRBJ1-2, with D uncertain. The CDR3 is made up of 12 amino acids. Trimming cost V 2 bases and J 8 bases, with 10 bases left between them. Germline V CDR1 and CDR2: SGHDT, YYEEEE. CDR3 nucleotide sequence: TGTGCCAGCAGCTTTCCAGGAGGGGGCTACACCTTC. Translating gives CASSFPGGGYTF.

The chain has TRBV11-2 and TRBJ2-2; D is unresolved. V lost 1 base to trimming and J lost 0 bases, with 6 bases between them. The CDR3 totals 15 residues. In germline, CDR1 is SGHAT, CDR2 FQNNGV. The CDR3 coding sequence is TGTGCCAGCAGCTTAGGGCAAGCGAACACCGGGGAGCTGTTTTTT. Protein product: CASSLGQANTGELFF. The full variable domain, completed using reference TRBV11-2 and TRBJ2-2, is EAGVAQSPRYKIIEKRQSVAFWCNPISGHATLYWYQQILGQGPKLLIQFQNNGVVDDSQLPKDRFSAERLKGVDSTLKIQPAKLEDSAVYLCASSLGQANTGELFFGEGSRLTVL.

The chain recombines TRBV5-8 with TRBJ2-1; a weak D match, TRBD2 (7 bases). Trimming left V 3 bases short and J 5 bases short, with 12 bases between. Per germline, CDR1 SGHTS and CDR2 YDEGEE. The CDR3 is 14 amino acids. DNA for the CDR3: TGTGCCAGCAGCTGGGCGGGGGCAGACAATGAGCAGTTCTTC. Amino acids: CASSWAGADNEQFF. Full variable domain (outside the CDR3, taken from reference TRBV5-8 and TRBJ2-1): EAGVTQSPTHLIKTRGQQATLRCSPISGHTSVYWYQQALGLGLQFLLWYDEGEERNRGNFPPRFSGRQFPNYSSELNVNALELEDSALYLCASSWAGADNEQFFGPGTRLTVL.

The V call is TRBV20-1, the J call TRBJ2-1, with 9 bases matching TRBD2. The CDR3 contains 15 residues. Germline V gene sequence: CDR1 DFQATT, CDR2 SNEGSKA (reference sequence). J was trimmed by 7 bases and V by 3 bases; bases with no gene match: 10. CDR3 coding DNA: TGCAGTGCTAGTGATGGCGGGGGGGCCGGGAATGAGCAGTTCTTC. Translated, it gives CSASDGGGAGNEQFF.

The chain recombines TRBV3-1 (or the pseudogene TRBV3-2) with TRBJ1-1, with D possibly TRBD1 on 6 matching bases. The CDR3 loop spans 15 amino acids. CDR1 LGHDT and CDR2 YNNKEL come from the germline V gene (reference sequence). V lost 1 base, J lost 3 bases, and 12 bases lay in between. In nucleotides, the CDR3 is TGTGCCAGCAGCCAAGCCGGGAACAGGGACACTGAAGCTTTCTTT. It yields the protein CASSQAGNRDTEAFF.

The J gene is TRBJ2-3, the V gene TRBV3-1 (or the pseudogene TRBV3-2); 12 positions agree with TRBD2. The germline V gene has CDR1 LGHDT and CDR2 YNNKEL (reference sequence). V gave up 1 base and J gave up 8 bases; unmatched junction bases: 16. This CDR3 region has 19 residues. CDR3 protein: CASSQAPSGRARVPSTQYF. In DNA, the CDR3 is TGTGCCAGCAGCCAAGCCCCTAGCGGGAGGGCCAGGGTTCCAAGTACGCAGTATTTT.

The rearrangement uses TRBV12-5 and TRBJ1-3; D might be TRBD1 (5 bases). The CDR3 runs to 17 residues. Germline CDR1 reads LGHNT; CDR2 reads FRNRAP. V lost 2 bases to trimming and J lost 0 bases, with 14 bases between them. The CDR3 region is CASGLPNRKPSGNTIYF. CDR3 in DNA: TGTGCTAGTGGTTTGCCGAACAGGAAGCCCTCTGGAAACACCATATATTTT.

The chain uses TRBV19 and TRBJ1-2, with 10 bases lining up with TRBD1. V was pared by 0 bases and J by 8 bases, with 9 bases of the junction left unmatched. Germline V gene sequence: CDR1 LNHDA, CDR2 SQIVND (reference sequence). The CDR3 runs to 16 residues. The CDR3 bases are TGTGCCAGTAGTATAGATCGGGTCGGGACAGGGGACGGCTACACCTTC. Its translation: CASSIDRVGTGDGYTF.

The chain couples TRBV28 to TRBJ2-3, with D possibly matching TRBD2 (5 bases). Germline V gene sequence: CDR1 MDHEN, CDR2 SYDVKM. The CDR3 has 15 amino acids. Trimming shortened V by 7 bases and J by 2 bases, and 16 bases separated the two germline ends. Here the CDR3 DNA reads TGTGCCAGCACCCTCAACGGGATTTACACAGATACGCAGTATTTT. As protein: CASTLNGIYTDTQYF.

The chain carries TRBV2 and TRBJ2-1; TRBD2 aligns across 9 bases. The germline gives CDR1 SNHLY, CDR2 FYNNEI. The CDR3 contains 18 residues. J was trimmed by 0 bases and V by 4 bases; bases with no gene match: 10. The CDR3 protein is CASSVAAGGYSSYNEQFF. Written as DNA, the CDR3 is TGTGCCAGCAGTGTGGCAGCGGGGGGCTATAGCTCCTACAATGAGCAGTTCTTC. Full variable domain (remainder filled in from reference TRBV2 and TRBJ2-1): EPEVTQTPSHQVTQMGQEVILRCVPISNHLYFYWYRQILGQKVEFLVSFYNNEISEKSEIFDDQFSVERPDGSNFTLKIRSTKLEDSAMYFCASSVAAGGYSSYNEQFFGPGTRLTVL.

This rearrangement joins TRBV19 to TRBJ2-2; 7 bases are shared with TRBD1. Losses at the gene ends were 1 base for V and 0 bases for J; bases not matched to a gene: 5. This CDR3 is built from 17 residues. Germline values: CDR1 LNHDA, CDR2 SQIVND (reference sequence). The CDR3 region has the DNA TGTGCCAGTAGTATAGGTCCGCAGGGGGCGAACACCGGGGAGCTGTTTTTT. Encoded protein: CASSIGPQGANTGELFF.

The chain carries TRBV29-1 and TRBJ2-2; 7 bases line up with TRBD2. Germline V gene data show CDR1 as SQVTM and CDR2 as ANQGSEA. The ends lost 7 bases at V and 7 bases at J; junction bases unmatched: 9. This CDR3 has 13 residues. In DNA, the CDR3 is TGCAGCGCATTGTCGGGGGGATACGGGGAGCTGTTTTTT. Protein: CSALSGGYGELFF.

The chain recombines TRBV9 with TRBJ1-1; 7 bases are shared with TRBD1. Germline CDR1 SGDLS, CDR2 YYNGEE. This CDR3 region has 12 residues. Trimming at V came to 2 bases and at J to 7 bases, leaving 2 bases not matched to a gene. In DNA form, the CDR3 reads TGTGCCAGCAGCGTGGGGACAGTTGAAGCTTTCTTT. Its protein is CASSVGTVEAFF.

The chain uses TRBV25-1 and TRBJ1-4; 9 bases are a match to TRBD1. The V gene end was trimmed by 10 bases and the J gene end by 6 bases; junction bases not matched to a gene: 9. The CDR3 runs to 14 residues. Germline V gene sequence: CDR1 MGHDK, CDR2 SYGVNS. CDR3 in DNA: TGTGCCACCTCAACTGGACAGGGGTATGAAAAACTGTTTTTT. Encoded protein: CATSTGQGYEKLFF.

This clone was found once. The J gene is TRBJ2-7, the V gene TRBV5-1; 8 bases map to TRBD2. The CDR3 runs 14 residues. V lost 5 bases, J lost 0 bases, and 4 bases stayed unmatched. Per the germline V gene, CDR1 is SGHRS and CDR2 is YFSETQ. Here the CDR3 DNA reads TGCGCCAGCAGGTTTAGCGGGAACTCCTACGAGCAGTACTTC. Its translation: CASRFSGNSYEQYF.

The CDR3 protein is CASSQDFRSTGTGDRQPQHF. The CDR3 DNA follows: TGCGCCAGCAGCCAAGATTTTAGGTCAACCGGGACAGGGGATAGGCAGCCCCAGCATTTT. This chain links TRBV4-1 with TRBJ1-5; TRBD1 matches at 10 bases. The CDR3 sequence is 20 residues long. V lost 0 bases to trimming and J lost 7 bases; unmatched junction nucleotides: 18. The germline CDR1 and CDR2 sequences are MGHRA and YSYEKL.

This clone was recorded once. This chain links TRBV19 with TRBJ1-1, with 10 bases matching TRBD1. The CDR3 runs to 15 residues. Trimming took 6 bases from V and 6 from J; bases not matched to a gene: 10. CDR1 LNHDA and CDR2 SQIVND come from the germline V gene (reference sequence). CDR3 DNA: TGTGCCAGTAGACTAAGACAGGGGGCTATCGCTGAAGCTTTCTTT. This codes for CASRLRQGAIAEAFF. The whole variable domain, remainder taken from reference TRBV19 and TRBJ1-1, is DGGITQSPKYLFRKEGQNVTLSCEQNLNHDAMYWYRQDPGQGLRLIYYSQIVNDFQKGDIAEGYSVSREKKESFPLTVTSAQKNPTAFYLCASRLRQGAIAEAFFGQGTRLTVV.

The CDR3 bases are TGTGCCAGCAGTGAGTTCAGGGGTTCCTACAATGAGCAGTTCTTC. As protein: CASSEFRGSYNEQFF. V usage is TRBV6-4 and J usage is TRBJ2-1; possible D gene TRBD1, 6 bases. The CDR3 is 15 amino acids. Germline CDR1 is MRHNA and CDR2 is SNTAGT. V was clipped by 3 bases and J by 1 base, with 10 bases between them.

The V call is TRBV5-1, the J call TRBJ2-5; tentative D call: TRBD1 (6 bases). From germline, CDR1 is SGHRS and CDR2 YFSETQ. V was cut by 1 base and J by 4 bases, with 8 bases left in between. The CDR3 runs 13 residues. The CDR3 bases are TGCGCCAGCAGCTTGTCAGGGGCAGAGACCCAGTACTTC. Encoded protein: CASSLSGAETQYF.

The rearrangement links TRBV19 to TRBJ1-6; D remains ambiguous. The V end lost 4 bases, the J end lost 9 bases, and 13 bases lay between the germline ends. CDR1 is LNHDA and CDR2 is SQIVND in the germline V gene (reference sequence). CDR3 length: 14 residues. The CDR3 loop is CASSNYGRGSPLHF. For the CDR3, the DNA is TGTGCCAGTAGTAACTACGGCCGCGGTTCACCCCTCCACTTT.

The CDR3 DNA reads as TGTGCCAGCAGCTGGGGGACAGGCTACGAGCAGTACTTC. Its protein is CASSWGTGYEQYF. The V call is TRBV7-8, the J call TRBJ2-7; TRBD1 matches 8 bases. This CDR3 is built from 13 residues. Germline V gene data show CDR1 as SGHVS and CDR2 as FQNEAQ. Trimming removed 4 bases from V and 3 bases from J; junction bases left unmatched: 2.

This sequence joins TRBV5-1 and TRBJ1-4, with TRBD1 matching 8 bases. Germline trimming cut 5 bases from V and 7 bases from J; bases unmatched to any gene: 13. Germline CDR1 is SGHRS and CDR2 is YFSETQ. This CDR3 is built from 16 residues. The CDR3: CASRNTGQGGGEKLFF. CDR3 nucleotides: TGCGCCAGCAGGAATACCGGACAGGGTGGGGGTGAAAAACTGTTTTTT.

The chain carries TRBV7-8 and TRBJ1-1, with a possible D match to TRBD1 (6 bases). Germline V lookup: CDR1 SGHVS, CDR2 FQNEAQ. The CDR3 is made up of 18 amino acids. V was pared by 2 bases and J by 3 bases, with 22 bases between. CDR3 amino acids: CASSLRLGGDIRDTEAFF. The CDR3 nucleotides read TGTGCCAGCAGCTTACGTCTGGGTGGGGACATAAGGGACACTGAAGCTTTCTTT.

The J gene is TRBJ1-3, the V gene TRBV27, with a tentative D call TRBD1 (5 bases). This CDR3 has 14 amino acids. The ends were cut back, 6 bases at V and 4 bases at J, with 13 bases in the middle. From germline, CDR1 is MNHEY and CDR2 SMNVEV (reference sequence). The CDR3 protein is CASRQGLGGNTIYF. CDR3 sequence (DNA): TGTGCCAGCAGGCAGGGACTAGGCGGAAACACCATATATTTT.